The sequence of this T cell receptor beta chain was determined in a study of blood T cell repertoires in COVID-19. Study-level information: PBMCs, B-cell-depleted T cells, or T cells were the source of the cDNA or gDNA that made up the material.

J lost 6 bases, V lost 5 bases, and 12 bases had no gene match. This CDR3 is 17 amino acids long. CDR1 and CDR2 from the germline V gene are SGHAT and FQNNGV. Data came from immunoSEQ multiplex PCR; TCRdb stores just in-frame clones and leaves some out. This sample has roughly 300,000 clones, with under 95% found just once. The study drew participants aged 18 to 89 years from about two dozen US areas. Symptom resolution, clearance, or two negative PCRs marked the recovered donors of Cohort 3. The sequence derives from a woman between 25 and 40 years old who had recovered from COVID-19. The sequencing sample was made of PBMCs or T cells enriched from blood (not recorded which). The chain has TRBV11-2 and TRBJ2-1, with 11 bases matching TRBD2. The CDR3 region is CASSLGILAGVGNEQFF. For the CDR3, the DNA is TGTGCCAGCAGCCTGGGGATACTAGCGGGAGTCGGCAATGAGCAGTTCTTC.